Each of the 5 T cell receptor beta chains below was sequenced from the same sample in a study of control samples from healthy donors and cancer patients. Only in-frame clones appear in the TCRdb table, and some are missing; sequencing was by immunoSEQ multiplex PCR. The sample includes some 110,000 clones, 83% of them seen just once. Sequencing was carried out using blood. The source is a woman aged 45 to 65 in good health.

This rearrangement joins TRBV5-6 to TRBJ1-5; no clear D. The CDR3 length is 14 residues. Germline CDR1 SGHDT, CDR2 YYEEEE. Trimming stripped 4 bases from V and 1 base from J, with 9 bases between. The CDR3 protein is CASSTPDSNQPQHF. In DNA, the CDR3 is TGTGCCAGCAGCACACCTGACAGCAATCAGCCCCAGCATTTT. The full variable domain, with the rest looked up from reference TRBV5-6 and TRBJ1-5, is DAGVTQSPTHLIKTRGQQVTLRCSPKSGHDTVSWYQQALGQGPQFIFQYYEEEERQRGNFPDRFSGHQFPNYSSELNVNALLLGDSALYLCASSTPDSNQPQHFGDGTRLSIL.

This rearrangement joins TRBV10-3 to TRBJ1-1; D remains unclear. The V gene's germline CDR1 is ENHRY and CDR2 SYGVKD. Trimming removed 4 bases at V and 6 bases at J, with 9 bases between. The CDR3 is 12 amino acids. CDR3 sequence (DNA): TGTGCCATCAGTGGAGATTACTCTGAAGCTTTCTTT. Its translation: CAISGDYSEAFF.

This sequence joins TRBV28 and TRBJ2-7; no definite D call. The ends were cut back, 4 bases at V and 3 bases at J, with 7 bases in the middle. Germline values: CDR1 MDHEN, CDR2 SYDVKM. CDR3 length: 12 residues. CDR3 sequence reads: CASSSAYYEQYF. The CDR3 bases are TGTGCCAGCAGTTCCGCGTACTACGAGCAGTACTTC.

The gene calls are TRBV19 and TRBJ1-2; D not resolved. This CDR3 region has 14 residues. The germline CDR1 and CDR2 sequences are LNHDA and SQIVND (reference sequence). With 5 bases removed from V and 1 base from J, the gap between germline ends came to 11 bases. CDR3 DNA sequence: TGTGCCAGTAGTCCACGACGGGGTAACTATGGCTACACCTTC. It translates to CASSPRRGNYGYTF.

This sequence joins TRBV19 and TRBJ1-5; 9 bases fit TRBD1. The germline CDR1 and CDR2 sequences are LNHDA and SQIVND (reference sequence). V shed 4 bases and J 4 bases; nucleotides not matched to a gene: 5. This CDR3 is 15 amino acids long. Here the CDR3 reads CASSTGTGLNQPQHF. The DNA of the CDR3 is TGTGCCAGTAGTACTGGGACAGGGCTAAATCAGCCCCAGCATTTT.